This TCR beta chain emerged from a study of radiation and T cells in renal cell carcinoma. The data were produced by immunoSEQ multiplex PCR, yet TCRdb's version contains in-frame clones alone and is incomplete. Of around 140,000 clones in the sample, 83% were seen once. Time point described: baseline pretreatment blood. Treatment meaning: 15 Gy SBRT to primary tumor, nephrectomy 4 weeks later. The CDR3 length is 11 residues. CDR1 SGHDT and CDR2 YYEEEE come from the germline V gene. Trimming removed 0 bases from V and 9 bases from J, with 6 bases in between. This TCR was sampled from a woman between 45 and 65 years old with renal cell carcinoma. The specimen comprised blood, sampled from a patient whose treatment included radiotherapy and nephrectomy. The V gene is TRBV5-6, the J gene TRBJ1-2; no definite D call. The chain's CDR3 is CASSLGISYTF. The DNA of the CDR3 is TGTGCCAGCAGCTTGGGCATCAGCTACACCTTC.